These 27 T cell receptor beta chains came from one sample sequenced in a study of cytomegalovirus exposure and HLA in healthy donors. The PCR contained 60 Vbeta and 13 Jbeta primers. Here immunoSEQ multiplex PCR was the method, and the copy in TCRdb shows in-frame clones only, minus some. This table holds approximately 110,000 clones, 70% to 80% found once. Specimen: PBMCs. These receptors were taken from a man aged 25 to 40 in good health and CMV-seronegative.

This rearrangement joins TRBV28 to TRBJ2-2; 7 bases align to TRBD1. There are 17 residues in the CDR3. The trim removed 5 bases at V and 6 bases at J, leaving 15 bases unmatched. Germline V CDR1 and CDR2: MDHEN, SYDVKM. This CDR3 is CASSLNPGQLLAGELFF. CDR3 DNA: TGTGCCAGCAGTCTGAATCCGGGACAGCTCTTAGCCGGGGAGCTGTTTTTT.

The V gene is TRBV9, the J gene TRBJ2-7; TRBD1 matches at 10 bases. The J segment lost 2 bases and the V segment lost 2 bases, leaving 1 base of the junction unmatched. The germline CDR1 and CDR2 sequences are SGDLS and YYNGEE. This CDR3 is 14 amino acids long. CDR3 in DNA: TGTGCCAGCAGCGTGGGGACAGGGGCCTACGAGCAGTACTTC. Residues: CASSVGTGAYEQYF.

This chain connects TRBV2 to TRBJ1-1; unclear D gene. Trimming shortened V by 3 bases and J by 6 bases, and 11 bases separated the two germline ends. There are 13 residues in the CDR3. Germline V gene data show CDR1 as SNHLY and CDR2 as FYNNEI. Here the CDR3 reads CASSDVTYSEAFF. The CDR3 nucleotides are TGTGCCAGCAGTGATGTCACTTACTCTGAAGCTTTCTTT.

The chain recombines TRBV4-3 with TRBJ2-7, with TRBD1 as a possible D gene (6 bases). The CDR3 loop spans 14 amino acids. Germline values: CDR1 LGHNA, CDR2 YSLEER. The V gene lost 8 bases and the J gene lost 2 bases, with 16 bases spanning the gap. The CDR3 spells CASPSGALTYEQYF. CDR3 nucleotides: TGCGCCAGCCCTTCAGGGGCCCTCACCTACGAGCAGTACTTC.

The DNA for the CDR3 is TGTGCCAGCTCACCGCCGGGACTAGCCGAATACGAGCAGTACTTC. This translates into CASSPPGLAEYEQYF. V and J are TRBV18 and TRBJ2-7, with 9 bases fitting TRBD2. This CDR3 contains 15 residues. CDR1 is KGHSH and CDR2 is LQKENI in the germline V gene. Unmatched junction bases numbered 7, after V lost 3 bases and J lost 4 bases.

The chain recombines TRBV18 with TRBJ2-2, with 8 nucleotides matching TRBD1. Germline CDR1 KGHSH, CDR2 LQKENI. CDR3 length: 15 residues. The V gene end was trimmed by 4 bases and the J gene end by 6 bases; junction bases not matched to a gene: 7. The CDR3 nucleotides read TGTGCCAGCTCACTCCAGGGGGCAAGCGCCGGGGAGCTGTTTTTT. Its protein product is CASSLQGASAGELFF.

The rearrangement uses TRBV5-1 and TRBJ2-7; 14 nucleotides match TRBD2. J was trimmed by 6 bases and V by 4 bases; bases with no gene match: 6. Germline CDR1 reads SGHRS; CDR2 reads YFSETQ. The CDR3 totals 15 residues. The CDR3 DNA reads as TGCGCCAGCAGCCCGACTAGCGGGAGGGCCCTCGAGCAGTACTTC. Its translation is CASSPTSGRALEQYF.

This clone was recorded once. This chain joins TRBV14 and TRBJ2-2, with D perhaps TRBD2 (5 bases). The CDR3 totals 17 residues. V lost 0 bases and J 6 bases, leaving 17 bases between the germline ends. Germline CDR1 reads SGHDN; CDR2 reads FVKESK. The CDR3 loop reads CASSQDRGLLPPGELFF. CDR3 DNA: TGTGCCAGCAGCCAAGATCGAGGACTTCTACCTCCCGGGGAGCTGTTTTTT.

The chain recombines TRBV27 with TRBJ1-2; D gene uncertain. Germline assignment: CDR1 MNHEY and CDR2 SMNVEV (reference sequence). This CDR3 spans 14 amino acids. V lost 0 bases to trimming and J lost 4 bases, with 9 bases between them. CDR3 residues: CASSLSSSVYGYTF. Here the CDR3 DNA reads TGTGCCAGCAGTTTATCATCCAGCGTCTATGGCTACACCTTC.

This clone showed up just once. CDR3 nucleotides: TGTGCCAGCAGCGCGTGGGACAGAGGAGGAGCCGGAGGCTACACCTTC. Its protein product is CASSAWDRGGAGGYTF. The chain employs TRBV9 and TRBJ1-2; TRBD1 agrees at 7 bases. This CDR3 has 16 amino acids. CDR1 SGDLS and CDR2 YYNGEE come from the germline V gene. Trimming took 3 bases from V and 8 from J; bases not matched to a gene: 16.

The chain employs TRBV29-1 and TRBJ2-1, with D unclear. The CDR3 extends over 12 amino acids. The V end lost 7 bases, the J end lost 6 bases, and 13 bases lay between the germline ends. Germline CDR1 is SQVTM and CDR2 is ANQGSEA. CDR3 in amino acids: CSAQVARNEQFF. The CDR3 region has the DNA TGCAGCGCCCAGGTCGCCCGCAATGAGCAGTTCTTC.

This clone was seen a handful of times. J is TRBJ1-1 and V is TRBV4-1; 7 bases are shared with TRBD1. The germline V gene has CDR1 MGHRA and CDR2 YSYEKL. The CDR3 loop spans 13 amino acids. Losses at the gene ends were 4 bases for V and 10 bases for J; bases not matched to a gene: 9. CDR3 amino acids: CASSPRQGDGAFF. CDR3 bases: TGCGCCAGCAGCCCCCGACAGGGTGATGGAGCTTTCTTT.

Here the CDR3 DNA reads TGTGCCAGCAGTTATAGCGGTCAGTCCTACGAGCAGTACTTC. Its protein product is CASSYSGQSYEQYF. The V call is TRBV6-5, the J call TRBJ2-7, with D perhaps matching TRBD2 (6 bases). This CDR3 comprises 14 residues. V was cut by 3 bases and J by 1 base, with 10 bases left in between. CDR1 and CDR2 (germline): MNHEY, SVGAGI.

In this sample, this clone turned up a few times. The chain is built from TRBV5-6 and TRBJ2-7; no clear D gene. Deletions cut 2 bases from V and 6 bases from J, with 12 bases between. The CDR3 is 13 amino acids. Germline CDR1 is SGHDT and CDR2 is YYEEEE. CDR3 loop: CASSFGSAFEQYF. In DNA form, the CDR3 reads TGTGCCAGCAGCTTCGGTTCCGCTTTCGAGCAGTACTTC.

This clone was seen a few times. The V gene is TRBV6-5, the J gene TRBJ1-6; D unclear. The CDR3 length is 13 residues. V was trimmed by 6 bases and J by 2 bases, leaving 5 bases between them. CDR1 is MNHEY and CDR2 is SVGAGI in the germline V gene. The CDR3 coding sequence is TGTGCCAGCAGGGGCCCCTATAATTCACCCCTCCACTTT. Its protein is CASRGPYNSPLHF.

The rearrangement uses TRBV27 and TRBJ1-5, with D perhaps matching TRBD1 (6 bases). V dropped 3 bases and J dropped 6 bases, with 15 bases sitting between them. CDR3 length equals 15 residues. Germline CDR1 reads MNHEY; CDR2 reads SMNVEV (reference sequence). The CDR3 DNA is TGTGCCAGCAGTTTCCAACGGGGGGCAGGTCAGCCCCAGCATTTT. Its translation: CASSFQRGAGQPQHF.

This rearrangement joins TRBV15 to TRBJ2-1, with a weak D call TRBD1 (5 bases). The CDR3 length is 12 residues. The germline V and J ends were trimmed by 0 bases and 10 bases, with 7 bases remaining between them. The germline V gene encodes CDR1 LNHNV and CDR2 YYDKDF (reference sequence). Here the CDR3 reads CATSRDRQEQFF. Here the CDR3 DNA reads TGTGCCACCAGCAGAGATCGACAGGAGCAGTTCTTC.

J is TRBJ2-5 and V is TRBV5-1; TRBD1 might be the D (5 bases). The CDR3 totals 15 residues. Germline loops: CDR1 SGHRS, CDR2 YFSETQ. The ends were cut back, 0 bases at V and 3 bases at J, with 12 bases in the middle. CDR3 in DNA: TGCGCCAGCAGCTTGGTGGGCAGGGAAGAAGAGACCCAGTACTTC. Its translation is CASSLVGREEETQYF.

The chain combines TRBV5-4 with TRBJ2-3, with TRBD2 as a possible D gene (7 bases). Between the trimmed V and J ends, which lost 0 bases and 1 base, there was a span of 9 bases. Germline CDR1 reads SGHNT; CDR2 reads YYREEE (reference sequence). The CDR3 has 15 amino acids. The CDR3 coding sequence is TGTGCCAGCAGCTTGGAGGGGGGGGGCACAGATACGCAGTATTTT. Its translation: CASSLEGGGTDTQYF.

This clone was detected a few times. The chain has TRBV6-1 and TRBJ2-1; D might be TRBD2 (6 bases). The CDR3 totals 14 residues. Germline V lookup: CDR1 MNHNS, CDR2 SASEGT. V was shortened by 6 bases and J by 6 bases, with 15 bases between the two germline ends. CDR3 in amino acids: CASREIGSGNEQFF. The CDR3 DNA sequence: TGTGCCAGCAGAGAGATCGGGAGTGGCAATGAGCAGTTCTTC.

The chain uses TRBV29-1 and TRBJ2-3, with D possibly TRBD2 on 5 matching bases. Germline loops: CDR1 SQVTM, CDR2 ANQGSEA. V was clipped by 7 bases and J by 6 bases, with 17 bases between them. The CDR3 runs to 13 residues. In nucleotides, the CDR3 is TGCAGCGCTGGCGGAGGCGAGGGTGATACGCAGTATTTT. Its translation: CSAGGGEGDTQYF.

The chain is built from TRBV5-1 and TRBJ2-5; a possible D gene is TRBD1 (6 bases). The tail of the sequence fits TRBJ2-7 better, so the J call may be wrong. The germline CDR1 and CDR2 sequences are SGHRS and YFSETQ. This CDR3 is 13 amino acids long. CDR3 sequence (DNA): TGCGCCAGCAGCTTGATCTCAGGGGACGAGCAGTACTTC. Translation: CASSLISGDEQYF.

This chain links TRBV6-6 with TRBJ2-7; D not certain. Trimming stripped 4 bases from V and 2 bases from J, with 15 bases between. The CDR3 length is 15 residues. Looked up from germline, CDR1 is MNHNY and CDR2 is SVGAGI (reference sequence). The CDR3 coding sequence is TGTGCCAGCAGTTCCCCCCAGGCCGGAACCTACGAGCAGTACTTC. It encodes CASSSPQAGTYEQYF.

This clone was seen a single time. This chain connects TRBV9 to TRBJ2-1, with D uncertain. The CDR3 extends over 12 amino acids. CDR1 is SGDLS and CDR2 is YYNGEE in the germline V gene. The V end lost 3 bases, the J end lost 2 bases, and 3 bases lay between the germline ends. In nucleotides, the CDR3 is TGTGCCAGCAGCGCCACCTACAATGAGCAGTTCTTC. It is translated as CASSATYNEQFF.

V and J are TRBV5-1 and TRBJ2-5; tentatively, D is TRBD1 (6 bases). Trimming pared 7 bases from V and 2 bases from J, leaving 15 bases between. This CDR3 region has 14 residues. Per the germline V gene, CDR1 is SGHRS and CDR2 is YFSETQ. The CDR3 reads CASRRQEPQETQYF. CDR3 nucleotides: TGCGCCAGCCGGCGACAGGAACCTCAAGAGACCCAGTACTTC.

This clone was counted only a few times. The V gene is TRBV4-3, the J gene TRBJ2-2, with TRBD1 matching over 8 bases. There are 16 residues in the CDR3. Germline CDR1 is LGHNA and CDR2 is YSLEER. Trimming cost V 0 bases and J 5 bases; bases outside gene matches: 5. The CDR3 region has the DNA TGCGCCAGCAGCCAAGACCCGACAGGGGTGACCGGGGAGCTGTTTTTT. Its protein is CASSQDPTGVTGELFF.

DNA of the CDR3: TGCGCCAGCAGCTCCGGACTAGCGGGAGGGAGGAGGGAGACCCAGTACTTC. This translates into CASSSGLAGGRRETQYF. V is TRBV5-1 and J is TRBJ2-5, with 15 bases identical to TRBD2. V lost 3 bases and J lost 5; bases outside the gene matches: 8. CDR3 length: 17 residues. CDR1 SGHRS and CDR2 YFSETQ come from the germline V gene.